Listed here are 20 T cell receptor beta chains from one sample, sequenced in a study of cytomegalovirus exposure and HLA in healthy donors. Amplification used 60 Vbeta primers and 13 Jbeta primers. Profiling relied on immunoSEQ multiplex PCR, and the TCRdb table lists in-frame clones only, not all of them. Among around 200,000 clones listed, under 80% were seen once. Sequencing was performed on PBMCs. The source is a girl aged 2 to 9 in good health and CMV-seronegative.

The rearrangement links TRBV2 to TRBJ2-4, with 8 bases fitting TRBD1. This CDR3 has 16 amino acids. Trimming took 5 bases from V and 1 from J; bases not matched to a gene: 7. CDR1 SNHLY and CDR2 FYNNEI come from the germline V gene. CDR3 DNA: TGTGCCAGCAGTTGGGACAGGCTTCTGGCCAAAAACATTCAGTACTTC. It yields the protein CASSWDRLLAKNIQYF. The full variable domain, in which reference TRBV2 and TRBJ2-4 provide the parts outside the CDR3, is EPEVTQTPSHQVTQMGQEVILRCVPISNHLYFYWYRQILGQKVEFLVSFYNNEISEKSEIFDDQFSVERPDGSNFTLKIRSTKLEDSAMYFCASSWDRLLAKNIQYFGAGTRLSVL.

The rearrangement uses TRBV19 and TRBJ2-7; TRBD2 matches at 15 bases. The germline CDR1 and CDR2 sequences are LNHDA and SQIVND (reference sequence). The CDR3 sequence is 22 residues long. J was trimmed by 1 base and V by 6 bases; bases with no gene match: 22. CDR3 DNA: TGTGCCAGTAGCGTCCATCACACCAGCCCAATGGGACTAGCGGGGGGATCCTACGAGCAGTACTTC. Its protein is CASSVHHTSPMGLAGGSYEQYF.

This CDR3 reads CASSSQTKGEPQHF. CDR3 sequence (DNA): TGTGCCAGCAGCTCACAAACAAAGGGAGAGCCCCAGCATTTT. The chain joins TRBV7-2 to TRBJ1-5, with D unresolved. CDR3 size: 14 residues. Germline CDR1 reads SGHTA; CDR2 reads FQGNSA. Trimming took 4 bases from V and 8 from J, leaving 15 bases between them. The entire variable domain, with the rest obtained from reference TRBV7-2 and TRBJ1-5, is as follows: GAGVSQSPSNKVTEKGKDVELRCDPISGHTALYWYRQSLGQGLEFLIYFQGNSAPDKSGLPSDRFSAERTGGSVSTLTIQRTQQEDSAVYLCASSSQTKGEPQHFGDGTRLSIL.

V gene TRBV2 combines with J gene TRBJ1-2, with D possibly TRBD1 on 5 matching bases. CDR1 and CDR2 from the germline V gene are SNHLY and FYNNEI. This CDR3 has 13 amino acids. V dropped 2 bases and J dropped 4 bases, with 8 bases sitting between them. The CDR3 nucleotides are TGTGCCAGCAGTGAATGGGGGGGCTATGGCTACACCTTC. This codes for CASSEWGGYGYTF. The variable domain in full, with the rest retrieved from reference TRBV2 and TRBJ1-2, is EPEVTQTPSHQVTQMGQEVILRCVPISNHLYFYWYRQILGQKVEFLVSFYNNEISEKSEIFDDQFSVERPDGSNFTLKIRSTKLEDSAMYFCASSEWGGYGYTFGSGTRLTVV.

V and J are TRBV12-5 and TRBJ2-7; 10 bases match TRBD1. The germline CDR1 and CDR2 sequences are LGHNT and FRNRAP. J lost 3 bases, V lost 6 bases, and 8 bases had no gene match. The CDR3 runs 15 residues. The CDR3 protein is CASGRPGQGNYEQYF. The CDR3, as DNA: TGTGCTAGTGGCCGTCCGGGACAGGGGAACTACGAGCAGTACTTC.

The CDR3 reads CARGRGAKAGLIKTQYF. CDR3 sequence (DNA): TGCGCCCGCGGGAGAGGGGCAAAAGCGGGGTTGATTAAGACCCAGTACTTC. The chain employs TRBV10-1 and TRBJ2-5; 7 bases are a match to TRBD2. This CDR3 is built from 17 residues. The J segment lost 6 bases and the V segment lost 11 bases, leaving 24 bases of the junction unmatched. Germline values: CDR1 WNHNN, CDR2 SYGVQD (reference sequence).

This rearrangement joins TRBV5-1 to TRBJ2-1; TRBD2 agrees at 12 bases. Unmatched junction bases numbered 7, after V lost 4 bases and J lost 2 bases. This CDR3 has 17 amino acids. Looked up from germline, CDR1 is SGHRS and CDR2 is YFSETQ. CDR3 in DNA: TGCGCCAGCAGCGCTACGACTAGCGGGAGTCCCTACAATGAGCAGTTCTTC. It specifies CASSATTSGSPYNEQFF.

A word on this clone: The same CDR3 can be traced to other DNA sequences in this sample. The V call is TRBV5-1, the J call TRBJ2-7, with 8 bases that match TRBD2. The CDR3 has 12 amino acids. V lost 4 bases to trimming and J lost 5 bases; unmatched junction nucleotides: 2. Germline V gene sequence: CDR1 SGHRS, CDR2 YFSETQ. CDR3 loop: CASSPRGDEQYF. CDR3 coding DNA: TGCGCCAGCAGCCCGCGGGGGGACGAGCAGTACTTC.

The CDR3 region has the DNA TGTGCCAGCAGTATGGACTGGAGCTCCTACGAGCAGTACTTC. Translating it yields CASSMDWSSYEQYF. The chain combines TRBV6-5 with TRBJ2-7; maybe TRBD2 (5 bases). CDR1 and CDR2 (germline): MNHEY, SVGAGI. V lost 5 bases, J lost 0 bases, and 11 bases lay in between. The CDR3 is made up of 14 amino acids.

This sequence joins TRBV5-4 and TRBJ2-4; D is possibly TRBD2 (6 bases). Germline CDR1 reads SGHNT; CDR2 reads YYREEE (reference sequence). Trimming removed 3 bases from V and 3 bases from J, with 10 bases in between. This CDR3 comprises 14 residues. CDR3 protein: CASSWGVDKNIQYF. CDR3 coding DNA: TGTGCCAGCAGCTGGGGGGTTGACAAAAACATTCAGTACTTC.

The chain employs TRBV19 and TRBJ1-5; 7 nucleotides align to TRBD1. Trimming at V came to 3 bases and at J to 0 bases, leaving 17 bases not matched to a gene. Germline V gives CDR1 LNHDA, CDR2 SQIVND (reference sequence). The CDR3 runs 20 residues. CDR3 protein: CASSIHKTGARGISNQPQHF. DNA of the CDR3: TGTGCCAGTAGTATCCATAAAACAGGGGCCCGGGGAATTAGCAATCAGCCCCAGCATTTT.

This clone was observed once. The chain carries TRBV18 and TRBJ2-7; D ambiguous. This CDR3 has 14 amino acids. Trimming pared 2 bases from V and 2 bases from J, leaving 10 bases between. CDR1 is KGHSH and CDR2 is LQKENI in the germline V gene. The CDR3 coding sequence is TGTGCCAGCTCACCAACCCCGCTAACCTACGAGCAGTACTTC. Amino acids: CASSPTPLTYEQYF. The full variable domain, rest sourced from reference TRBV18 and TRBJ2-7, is NAGVMQNPRHLVRRRGQEARLRCSPMKGHSHVYWYRQLPEEGLKFMVYLQKENIIDESGMPKERFSAEFPKEGPSILRIQQVVRGDSAAYFCASSPTPLTYEQYFGPGTRLTVT.

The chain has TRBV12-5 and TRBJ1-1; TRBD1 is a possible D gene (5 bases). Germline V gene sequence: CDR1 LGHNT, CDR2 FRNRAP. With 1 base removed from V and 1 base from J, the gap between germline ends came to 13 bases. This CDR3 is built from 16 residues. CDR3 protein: CASGLDSLGGNTEAFF. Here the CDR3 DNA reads TGTGCTAGTGGTTTGGACAGTCTGGGGGGGAACACTGAAGCTTTCTTT.

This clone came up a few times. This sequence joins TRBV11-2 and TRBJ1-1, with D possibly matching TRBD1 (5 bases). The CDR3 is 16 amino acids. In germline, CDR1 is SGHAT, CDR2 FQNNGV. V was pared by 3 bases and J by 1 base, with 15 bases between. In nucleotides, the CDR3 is TGTGCCAGCAGCTTTTCAGGGTTAGGCGGGAACACTGAAGCTTTCTTT. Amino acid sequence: CASSFSGLGGNTEAFF.

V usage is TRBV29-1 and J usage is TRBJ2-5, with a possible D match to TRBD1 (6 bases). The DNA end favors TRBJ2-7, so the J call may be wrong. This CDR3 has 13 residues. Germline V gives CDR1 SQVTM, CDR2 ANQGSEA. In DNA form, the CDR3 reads TGCAGCGTTGGGAAAAACAGGGACCACGAGCAGTACTTC. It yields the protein CSVGKNRDHEQYF.

The CDR3, as DNA: TGTGCCAGTAGTCCAGGGTACACTGAAGCTTTCTTT. Translating gives CASSPGYTEAFF. This rearrangement joins TRBV19 to TRBJ1-1, with D maybe TRBD1 (5 bases). The CDR3 contains 12 residues. CDR1 is LNHDA and CDR2 is SQIVND in the germline V gene (reference sequence). Between the trimmed V and J ends, which lost 5 bases and 3 bases, there was a span of 7 bases.

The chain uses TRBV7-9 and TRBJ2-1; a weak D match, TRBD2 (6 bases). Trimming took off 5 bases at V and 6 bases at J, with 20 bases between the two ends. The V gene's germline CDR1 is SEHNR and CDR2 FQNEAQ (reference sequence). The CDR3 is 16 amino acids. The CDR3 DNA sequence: TGTGCCAGCAGCGCTACGGCGGGGACCCTAGGCAATGAGCAGTTCTTC. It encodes CASSATAGTLGNEQFF.

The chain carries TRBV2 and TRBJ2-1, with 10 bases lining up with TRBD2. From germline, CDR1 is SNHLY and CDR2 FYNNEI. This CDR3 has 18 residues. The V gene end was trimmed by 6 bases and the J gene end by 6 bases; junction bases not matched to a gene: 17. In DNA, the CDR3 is TGTGCCAGCAGGATACTCCCCCCCCTAGCGGGAGTCCGCAATGAGCAGTTCTTC. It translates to CASRILPPLAGVRNEQFF.

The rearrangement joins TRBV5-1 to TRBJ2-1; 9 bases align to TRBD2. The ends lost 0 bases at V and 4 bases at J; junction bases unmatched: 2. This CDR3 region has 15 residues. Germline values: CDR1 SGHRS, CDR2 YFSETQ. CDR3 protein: CASSLDLAGYNEQFF. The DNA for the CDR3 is TGCGCCAGCAGCTTGGACCTAGCGGGGTACAATGAGCAGTTCTTC.

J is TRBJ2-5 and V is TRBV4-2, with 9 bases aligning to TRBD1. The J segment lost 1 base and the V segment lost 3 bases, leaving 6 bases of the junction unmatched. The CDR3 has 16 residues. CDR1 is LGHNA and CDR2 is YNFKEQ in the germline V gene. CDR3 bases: TGTGCCAGCAGCCACCCGGGACAGGGAACCCAAGAGACCCAGTACTTC. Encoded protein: CASSHPGQGTQETQYF.